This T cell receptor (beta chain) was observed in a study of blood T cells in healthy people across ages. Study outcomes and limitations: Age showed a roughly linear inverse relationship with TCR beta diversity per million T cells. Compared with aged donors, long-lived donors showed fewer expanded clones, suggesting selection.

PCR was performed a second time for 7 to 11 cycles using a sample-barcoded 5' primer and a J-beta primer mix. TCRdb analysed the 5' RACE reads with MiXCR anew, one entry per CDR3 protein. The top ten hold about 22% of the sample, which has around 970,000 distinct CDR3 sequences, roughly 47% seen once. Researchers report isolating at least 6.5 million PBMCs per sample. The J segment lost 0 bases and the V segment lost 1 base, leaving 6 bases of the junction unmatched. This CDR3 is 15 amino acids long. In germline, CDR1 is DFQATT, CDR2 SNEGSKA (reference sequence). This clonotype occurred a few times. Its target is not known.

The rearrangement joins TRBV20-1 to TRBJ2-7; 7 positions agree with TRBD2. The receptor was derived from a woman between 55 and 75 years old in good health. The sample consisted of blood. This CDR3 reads CSARVVSGFSYEQYF. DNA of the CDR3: TGCAGTGCTAGAGTGGTTAGCGGGTTCTCCTACGAGCAGTACTTC.